The rows below give T cell receptor beta chains drawn from one sample of a study of T cell clonotyping in hematopoietic cell transplantation. Profiled with immunoSEQ multiplex PCR; TCRdb holds only in-frame clones, not every one. The sample holds 15,000 to 20,000 clones, 61% seen once. This specimen was PBMCs, taken 30 days after allogeneic stem cell transplant. The receptors here all came from a male patient in his fifties who had an allogeneic stem cell transplant from an unrelated donor, so T cells may come from the graft donor. Some clones in this sample may be carry-over from other donors' samples. Each CDR3 is given with its conserved first and last residue. A D gene is named only where the DNA matches it firmly. Size tells how often a clone was seen (once, few, many) or the class of an expanded clone, and some rows leave it out.

d_call,v_call,j_call,clone_size,cdr3_nt,cdr3_aa
NA,TRBV7-2,TRBJ2-7,NA,TGTGCCAGCGGAGCGTACGAGCAGTACTTC,CASGAYEQYF
TRBD2,TRBV7-9,TRBJ2-7,NA,TGTGCCAGCAGCTTCTGGGGAGGGGACGAGCAGTACTTC,CASSFWGGDEQYF
TRBD1,TRBV4-1,TRBJ1-5,NA,TGCGCCAGCACCTACGAAGGGGGCTCCCATCAGCCCCAGCATTTT,CASTYEGGSHQPQHF
TRBD1,TRBV29-1,TRBJ2-4,NA,TGCAGCGTTGGGGGTCCGCGGACAGGGAAAGACATTCAGTACTTC,CSVGGPRTGKDIQYF
TRBD1,TRBV6-5,TRBJ1-2,NA,TGTGCCAGCAAAGGACAGGGGGCGCGTAATGGCTACACCTTC,CASKGQGARNGYTF
TRBD2,TRBV6-5,TRBJ2-3,NA,TGTGCCAGCACCCGAGGACTAGGGGCAGATACGCAGTATTTT,CASTRGLGADTQYF
NA,TRBV29-1,TRBJ1-4,NA,TGCAGCGTTGTGGCAGCAACTAATGAAAAACTGTTTTTT,CSVVAATNEKLFF
NA,TRBV29-1,TRBJ2-3,NA,TGCAGCCTCAGGGGTCTCACAGATACGCAGTATTTT,CSLRGLTDTQYF
NA,TRBV7-2,TRBJ1-2,NA,TGTGCCAGCAGCTTAAGTACAGGGTCTAACTATGGCTACACCTTC,CASSLSTGSNYGYTF
TRBD1,TRBV7-9,TRBJ2-7,once,TGTGCCAGCAGCACTCCGGGACAGGGTGCCGAGCAGTACTTC,CASSTPGQGAEQYF
NA,TRBV5-6,TRBJ2-1,NA,TGTGCCAGCAGCTTGGGAGGGAGCAATGAGCAGTTCTTC,CASSLGGSNEQFF
TRBD2,TRBV5-6,TRBJ2-5,few,TGTGCCAGCAGCCAGGGACTAGCGGGGCAAGAGACCCAGTACTTC,CASSQGLAGQETQYF
NA,TRBV29-1,TRBJ1-1,NA,TGCAGCGCCGGGGGGATGGACACTGAAGCTTTCTTT,CSAGGMDTEAFF
TRBD1,TRBV6-1,TRBJ1-2,few,TGTGCCAGCAGCGGGACAGACCGCTACGGCTACACCTTC,CASSGTDRYGYTF
NA,TRBV28,TRBJ1-1,few,TGTGCCAGTGTACAGGGTCACGGAACTGAAGCTTTCTTT,CASVQGHGTEAFF
NA,TRBV30,TRBJ1-1,NA,TGTGCCTGGAGTGGGGACGGACTGACTGAAGCTTTCTTT,CAWSGDGLTEAFF
NA,TRBV5-5,TRBJ2-7,NA,TGTGCCAGCAGCTTGCTGGGGTACGAGCAGTACTTC,CASSLLGYEQYF
TRBD2,TRBV29-1,TRBJ2-3,NA,TGCAGCGTGAGCGGACGGGAGGGCACAGATACGCAGTATTTT,CSVSGREGTDTQYF
NA,TRBV2,TRBJ2-7,medium-sized,TGTGCCAGCAGTGCATTAGGGTACGAGCAGTACTTC,CASSALGYEQYF
NA,TRBV28,TRBJ2-7,few,TGTGCCAGCAGTCCGAGTGTGTACGAGCAGTACTTC,CASSPSVYEQYF
NA,TRBV30,TRBJ1-1,NA,TGTGCCGGGAACGGGGGCCCTGCCACTGAAGCTTTCTTT,CAGNGGPATEAFF
TRBD2,TRBV6-1,TRBJ2-2,few,TGTGCCAGCAGTGTGAGAGCGGGAGGGCCCGGGGAGCTGTTTTTT,CASSVRAGGPGELFF
NA,TRBV5-6,TRBJ2-1,NA,TGTGCCAGCAGCGCGGGGACGAACCAAAGGCAGTTCTTC,CASSAGTNQRQFF
TRBD2,TRBV7-9,TRBJ2-5,NA,TGTGCCAGCAGTCAACTAGCGGGGGGGCCAGAGACCCAGTACTTC,CASSQLAGGPETQYF
NA,TRBV30,TRBJ1-4,once,TGTGCCTGGAGTGTAAGGCAGGTTGGGGAAAAACTGTTTTTT,CAWSVRQVGEKLFF
NA,TRBV6-1,TRBJ2-7,NA,TGTGCCAGCAGTGTTGTACACGAGCAGTACTTC,CASSVVHEQYF
NA,TRBV28,TRBJ1-5,few,TGTGCCAGCAGTTTAGTCTCAGGGGTTGAGGGTCAGCCCCAGCATTTT,CASSLVSGVEGQPQHF
NA,TRBV6-1,TRBJ2-5,few,TGTGCCAGCAGGTGGGGACAACTCCAAGAGACCCAGTACTTC,CASRWGQLQETQYF
TRBD1,TRBV28,TRBJ2-7,NA,TGTGCCAGCAGCTCTCCGGGACAGGGCAGCTACGAGCAGTACTTC,CASSSPGQGSYEQYF
NA,TRBV2,TRBJ1-1,few,TGTGCCAGCAGTCTCAGGATCCTTACATCTGAAGCTTTCTTT,CASSLRILTSEAFF
NA,TRBV5-1,TRBJ1-2,NA,TGCGCCAGCAGCTTGGCGGCAGGGGATGGCTACACCTTC,CASSLAAGDGYTF
NA,TRBV4-3,TRBJ1-4,NA,TGCGCCAGCAGCCCCCGCGGCAGGTCCTTGCGATCAACTAATGAAAAACTGTTTTTT,CASSPRGRSLRSTNEKLFF
NA,TRBV5-6,TRBJ1-2,NA,TGTGCCAGCAGCTTGGGGGGGTTCTCCTATGGCTACACCTTC,CASSLGGFSYGYTF
TRBD2,TRBV10-1,TRBJ2-1,NA,TGCGCCAGCAGTGAAGGACTAGCGGGAGCGTATGAGCAGTTCTTC,CASSEGLAGAYEQFF
NA,TRBV6-5,TRBJ2-7,NA,TGTGCCAGCGGTCGCTACGAGCAGTACTTC,CASGRYEQYF
TRBD1,TRBV30,TRBJ1-5,NA,TGTGCCTGGGCGGGACAGGGAAACAATCAGCCCCAGCATTTT,CAWAGQGNNQPQHF
NA,TRBV21-1,TRBJ1-5,once,TGTGCCTCAGAAGAAGAGGGGGGGTTGATTTGCTATAGCAATCAGCCCCAGCATTTT,CASEEEGGLICYSNQPQHF